This passage covers 19 T cell receptor beta chains from one sample sequenced in a study of identical twins. MiXCR, run by TCRdb on the 5' RACE reads, gives a single entry per CDR3 protein. The sample shows roughly 690,000 distinct CDR3 sequences, 5.5% to 7.5% of them seen only once. The material sequenced was naive T cells sorted from blood. These receptors originate from a man between 18 and 35 years old in good health.

This chain joins TRBV11-3 and TRBJ2-1; D gene unclear. The V end was cut by 5 bases, the J end by 10 bases, with 18 bases between. The CDR3 spans 14 residues. Germline assignment: CDR1 SGHNT and CDR2 YENEEA. CDR3: CASSPQFGRHEQFF. The CDR3 nucleotides are TGTGCCAGCAGCCCCCAATTTGGGCGGCACGAGCAGTTCTTC.

This chain uses TRBV19 with TRBJ2-7; D perhaps matches TRBD2 (5 bases). The CDR3 length is 13 residues. V lost 5 bases, J lost 1 base, and 9 bases lay in between. Germline V gene lookup returns CDR1 LNHDA and CDR2 SQIVND (reference sequence). The CDR3: CASSVSGSYEQYF. As DNA, the CDR3 is TGTGCCAGTAGTGTGAGCGGTTCCTACGAGCAGTACTTC.

This clonotype has a handful of counts. The gene calls are TRBV20-1 and TRBJ2-7, with a tentative D call TRBD2 (7 bases). This CDR3 has 14 residues. Germline V gene data show CDR1 as DFQATT and CDR2 as SNEGSKA (reference sequence). V was pared by 0 bases and J by 2 bases, with 11 bases between. CDR3 in DNA: TGCAGTGCTAGAGATCCGGGGGGCACCTACGAGCAGTACGTC. Protein sequence: CSARDPGGTYEQYV.

In its sample, this clonotype was seen many times. The rearrangement uses TRBV27 and TRBJ1-4, with D unclear. The CDR3 has 13 amino acids. Germline CDR1 reads MNHEY; CDR2 reads SMNVEV (reference sequence). Trimming shortened V by 4 bases and J by 4 bases, and 7 bases separated the two germline ends. In DNA, the CDR3 is TGTGCCAGCAGTTGGGCAGTTAATGAAAAACTGTTTTTT. The encoded protein is CASSWAVNEKLFF.

This clonotype was counted many times. V gene TRBV5-1 combines with J gene TRBJ2-5, with D perhaps matching TRBD2 (5 bases). The CDR3 length is 15 residues. The V and J ends lost 2 bases and 3 bases respectively, with 14 bases between them. CDR1 SGHRS and CDR2 YFSETQ come from the germline V gene. The CDR3 loop is CASSFQPGLKETQYF. CDR3 DNA sequence: TGCGCCAGCAGCTTCCAACCGGGATTAAAAGAGACCCAGTACTTC.

This clonotype came up many times. This chain uses TRBV25-1 with TRBJ1-1; D ambiguous. V was trimmed by 2 bases and J by 1 base, leaving 11 bases between them. The CDR3 covers 15 residues. CDR1 and CDR2 from the germline V gene are MGHDK and SYGVNS. The CDR3 reads CASSEGLRANTEAFF. The CDR3 DNA is TGTGCCAGCAGTGAAGGCCTACGGGCGAACACTGAAGCTTTCTTT.

This clonotype was seen a few times. V gene TRBV5-1 combines with J gene TRBJ2-7; 10 nucleotides match TRBD1. V shed 7 bases, J shed 2 bases, and the junction held 9 bases outside the gene matches. The CDR3 totals 15 residues. The germline V gene has CDR1 SGHRS and CDR2 YFSETQ. CDR3 coding DNA: TGCGCCAGCTCACTAGGACAGGGGGGAACCTACGAGCAGTACTTC. It codes for CASSLGQGGTYEQYF.

This clonotype turned up a few times. The chain is built from TRBV7-9 and TRBJ2-3; 8 nucleotides agree with TRBD2. Germline lookup yields CDR1 SEHNR and CDR2 FQNEAQ (reference sequence). V trimming: 8 bases; J trimming: 2 bases; junction bases outside the gene matches: 6. The CDR3 contains 14 residues. For the CDR3, the DNA is TGTGCCAGCGGGTTACTAGCGGTCACAGATACGCAGTATTTT. This translates into CASGLLAVTDTQYF.

Concerning this clonotype: The CDR3 ends on some other residue instead of the conserved phenylalanine or tryptophan, so this is likely a read error. V is TRBV12-3 or TRBV12-4 and J is TRBJ2-7; D uncertain. There are 15 residues in the CDR3. Trimming stripped 6 bases from V and 2 bases from J, with 17 bases between. The CDR3 protein is CASSRQKRSTYEQYS. In DNA form, the CDR3 reads TGTGCCAGCAGCCGGCAAAAGCGCTCTACCTACGAGCAGTACTCC.

This clonotype has at least ten counts. The DNA of the CDR3 is TGTGCCAGCAGTTCCTCTGGGACGTACTCCTACGAGCAGTACTTC. It encodes CASSSSGTYSYEQYF. The gene calls are TRBV28 and TRBJ2-7; possibly TRBD1 or TRBD2 for D (5 bases each). Trimming removed 4 bases from V and 0 bases from J, with 13 bases in between. The CDR3 loop spans 15 amino acids. CDR1 and CDR2 from the germline V gene are MDHEN and SYDVKM.

At least ten counts were recorded for this clonotype. V usage is TRBV12-3 or TRBV12-4 and J usage is TRBJ2-1; the D is unclear. There are 13 residues in the CDR3. V was clipped by 5 bases and J by 6 bases, with 11 bases between them. DNA of the CDR3: TGTGCCAGCAGTCTAGGAAGGGTCAATGAGCAGTTCTTC. This codes for CASSLGRVNEQFF.

Ten or more counts support this clonotype. This chain joins TRBV20-1 and TRBJ2-3; D is undetermined. The germline V gene has CDR1 DFQATT and CDR2 SNEGSKA (reference sequence). With 3 bases removed from V and 2 bases from J, the gap between germline ends came to 3 bases. The CDR3 has 11 residues. The DNA for the CDR3 is TGCAGTGCTAGCCCCACAGATACGCAGTATTTT. Amino acids: CSASPTDTQYF.

The gene calls are TRBV20-1 and TRBJ2-1, with D unresolved. Germline V CDR1 and CDR2: DFQATT, SNEGSKA (reference sequence). This CDR3 region has 16 residues. Trimming pared 5 bases from V and 0 bases from J, leaving 17 bases between. The CDR3 region has the DNA TGCAGTGCTTCCCCGTTGGTGAGAAGCTCCTACAATGAGCAGTTCTTC. Amino acids: CSASPLVRSSYNEQFF.

This clonotype was seen at least ten times. This chain connects TRBV10-3 to TRBJ2-1; 9 bases align to TRBD2. The V gene end was trimmed by 6 bases and the J gene end by 8 bases; junction bases not matched to a gene: 11. This CDR3 comprises 15 residues. CDR1 and CDR2 from the germline V gene are ENHRY and SYGVKD. Here the CDR3 DNA reads TGTGCCATCAGCCCAGCGGGAGGAGGTTTCGATGAGCAGTTCTTC. Amino acid sequence: CAISPAGGGFDEQFF.

This clonotype was found many times. The V and J genes are TRBV5-1 and TRBJ2-1; 10 bases are a match to TRBD2. Unmatched junction bases numbered 3, after V lost 2 bases and J lost 4 bases. The germline V gene has CDR1 SGHRS and CDR2 YFSETQ. This CDR3 has 15 residues. The CDR3 bases are TGCGCCAGCAGCTTTCAAGCGGGAGGGTACAATGAGCAGTTCTTC. Protein product: CASSFQAGGYNEQFF.

The sample holds a few counts of this clonotype. The germline gene is not matched at one end of the junction; a read error may be the cause. Here the CDR3 DNA reads TGTGCCAGCTCGCCCCCACTCACCAGGGAGCTGTTTTTT. Translated, it gives CASSPPLTRELFF. The rearrangement uses TRBV6-1 and TRBJ2-2; D gene uncertain. Germline V gives CDR1 MNHNS, CDR2 SASEGT. The CDR3 spans 13 residues.

This clonotype appeared many times. The rearrangement joins TRBV12-3 or TRBV12-4 to TRBJ1-1, with D perhaps TRBD1 (6 bases). This CDR3 has 13 residues. The V gene lost 3 bases and the J gene lost 3 bases, with 8 bases spanning the gap. Here the CDR3 DNA reads TGTGCCAGCAGTTTGGACAGTGACACTGAAGCTTTCTTT. Encoded protein: CASSLDSDTEAFF.

The rearrangement links TRBV4-1 to TRBJ2-1; maybe TRBD2 (6 bases). Germline CDR1 MGHRA, CDR2 YSYEKL. V lost 0 bases and J 7 bases, leaving 13 bases between the germline ends. This CDR3 has 15 amino acids. The CDR3 loop is CASSQDRAGVNEQFF. The CDR3 nucleotides read TGCGCCAGCAGCCAAGATCGAGCGGGTGTAAATGAGCAGTTCTTC.

The chain carries TRBV5-8 and TRBJ2-7, with a possible D match to TRBD1 (6 bases). Germline lookup yields CDR1 SGHTS and CDR2 YDEGEE. CDR3 length equals 14 residues. V shed 0 bases and J shed 3 bases, with 10 bases lying between them. CDR3 coding DNA: TGTGCCAGCAGCTTGGTGGACAGATTCTACGAGCAGTACGTC. Translating it yields CASSLVDRFYEQYV.